These 5 T cell receptor beta chains originate from one sample sequenced in a study of T cell responses to AZD1222 COVID-19 vaccine (dated by TCRdb to the early 2020s). The protocol used for the library was the immunoSEQ multiplex PCR assay. TCRdb's version of the immuneACCESS table is confined to in-frame rearrangements and falls short of the full clone set. An unresolved V gene accounts for under half of the shortfall where checked; the remainder is of unknown origin. This sample holds tens of thousands of clones; about 89% were observed only once. The leading ten clones occupy around 2% of the sample. The sample's time point, from its label and the paper: baseline before first vaccination. The sequences come from peripheral blood, collected on day 0 of AZD1222 vaccination. These receptors all come from an adult in good health.

CDR3 DNA sequence: TGTGCCAGCAGGGAAGGGCAGGGGGCCTATGGCTACACCTTC. As protein: CASREGQGAYGYTF. The rearrangement links TRBV28 to TRBJ1-2; 8 bases are shared with TRBD1. The CDR3 length is 14 residues. V was clipped by 6 bases and J by 4 bases; unmatched bases: 7. Looked up from germline, CDR1 is MDHEN and CDR2 is SYDVKM.

This rearrangement joins TRBV28 to TRBJ1-4; TRBD1 aligns across 9 bases. The V segment lost 5 bases and the J segment 2 bases; nucleotides outside the gene matches: 12. Per the germline V gene, CDR1 is MDHEN and CDR2 is SYDVKM. This CDR3 comprises 18 residues. Here the CDR3 DNA reads TGTGCCAGCAGTCTGGTAACAGGGGGCGGTGGGACTAATGAAAAACTGTTTTTT. Translated, it gives CASSLVTGGGGTNEKLFF.

The chain uses TRBV16 and TRBJ2-1; no clear D. Deletions cut 2 bases from V and 5 bases from J, with 13 bases between. The germline gives CDR1 KGHSY, CDR2 FQNENV. This CDR3 is 15 amino acids long. In DNA form, the CDR3 reads TGTGCCAGCAGCCAAGACGGGCTTCTGAACAATGAGCAGTTCTTC. Protein product: CASSQDGLLNNEQFF.

The CDR3 spells CASSPPRGTQYF. The DNA of the CDR3 is TGTGCCAGCAGCCCCCCCCGCGGTACGCAGTATTTT. This rearrangement joins TRBV14 to TRBJ2-3; D remains ambiguous. Germline CDR1 reads SGHDN; CDR2 reads FVKESK. The germline V and J ends were trimmed by 4 bases and 8 bases, with 10 bases remaining between them. The CDR3 is 12 residues long. Variable domain in full (rest from reference TRBV14 and TRBJ2-3): EAGVTQFPSHSVIEKGQTVTLRCDPISGHDNLYWYRRVMGKEIKFLLHFVKESKQDESGMPNNRFLAERTGGTYSTLKVQPAELEDSGVYFCASSPPRGTQYFGPGTRLTVL.

The rearrangement links TRBV6-4 to TRBJ2-1; TRBD2 agrees at 9 bases. Unmatched junction bases numbered 5, after V lost 4 bases and J lost 1 base. The CDR3 loop spans 16 amino acids. From germline, CDR1 is MRHNA and CDR2 SNTAGT. CDR3 bases: TGTGCCAGCAGTGCGATAGCGGGAGTATCCTACAATGAGCAGTTCTTC. As protein: CASSAIAGVSYNEQFF.